This T cell receptor beta chain was identified in a study of shared clonotypes between healthy human individuals (dated by TCRdb to 2020 to 2021). Background on the whole study: Two women and a few men aged 18 to 49 years were included in the cohort. Different laboratories and diverse techniques were used to prepare libraries and sequence TCR repertoires, to increase sequencing depth and limit assay-specific biases. Per donor, leukapheresis produced somewhere between about 0.94 and 9.5 billion PBMCs. For each donor, three plates each were used for CD4 naive and CD4 memory, two plates were used for CD8 naive, and one plate was used for CD8 memory. Blood TCR repertoires of a handful of healthy adults were deeply sequenced to estimate repertoire size and the extent of clonotype sharing between individuals.

Comment on this clone: This clone's antigen is unknown. No base qualities exist here, and no much larger clone lies one base off it.

The CDR3 has 14 amino acids, counting the end cysteine and phenylalanine. Kept here is only the CDR3 DNA, which spans 42 bases and is read in frame from base 1. V is cut by 10 bases and J by 7 bases, and the space between the germline ends is 23 bases. CDR1 and CDR2 are read off the germline V gene as MRHNA and SNTAGT. Study-level results and caveats: Because the study included only a small number of donors, the genetic and exposure-history diversity represented was limited. When a handful of donors were compared, the shared fraction of clonotypes was around 5% for naive CD4, roughly 3.3% for naive CD8, more than 2% for memory CD4, and 0.3% to 0.5% for memory CD8. Clonotypes shared by all four sorted-subset donors showed higher generation probabilities than non-shared clonotypes. Based on pairwise subsampling, the degree of clonotype sharing among donors was expected to be affected by sequencing depth. Naive subsets generally had larger estimated clonotype richness than memory subsets did. Sampling was restricted to blood, and TCR repertoires in tissue are likely to differ from TCR repertoires in blood. Even with the large sequencing depth, rarefaction of the sorted-subset datasets indicated that sequencing was incomplete.

Using the deep immunoSEQ assay, TCR CDR3 regions were amplified from genomic DNA by multiplex PCR. For each cell subset, the extracted genomic DNA was distributed evenly across all wells of several immunoSEQ 96-well plates, and each plate served as one replicate. For sorted subsets, each replicate PCR was loaded with around 200 ng genomic DNA, equivalent to roughly 30,000 T cell genomes. The purified libraries were quantified using a Qubit 3.0 fluorometer, sized with a Bioanalyzer 2100, and then quantified again using the KAPA Library Quantification kit. Every immunoSEQ 96-well plate was sequenced on a dedicated single-read 150-cycle Illumina NextSeq 550 flow cell. The original methods were these. Because only junctional sequences without quality scores were contained in the immunoSEQ output, filtering matching that applied to full-length reads could not be performed. To assign V/J genes and CDR3, sequences were annotated against IMGT germline references using PyIR, a Python wrapper for IgBLAST v1.9. Reads were filtered out if the reads had weak V/J assignments (E-value above 1e-6), no CDR3, stop codons, out-of-frame junctions, or ambiguous translated residues. V3J clonotypes were defined by identical inferred V gene, J gene, and CDR3 amino acid sequence. Percentage overlap between repertoires was calculated by dividing the number of shared unique clonotypes by the size of the smaller repertoire. RTK rarefaction, the Chao1 estimator, and Recon v2.1 estimates of unobserved clonotypes were used to assess repertoire richness. Generation probabilities were computed with OLGA for all TCRbeta clonotypes obtained by the gDNA method from several donors. Drawn from immuneACCESS, this table holds only the in-frame rearrangements with V and J called that TCRdb kept. Clones are partly lost; checked studies trace under half to an unresolved V gene and leave the rest unexplained. V, J and clone size reflect that table, while D and trimming were determined from the DNA. This sample lists millions of clones; about 95% were detected once. 0.85% to 1.3% of the sample is held by the ten biggest clonotypes.

CD8 naive samples were obtained by positive selection for CCR7 among CD45RO-negative cells, yielding a CD45RA+CCR7+ population from which TemRA cells were excluded. The donors were healthy, HIV-negative adults with no recently reported acute infections or vaccinations. Every donor was a Caucasian adult residing in Nashville, Tennessee, USA. After blood collection by leukapheresis, PBMCs were isolated using Ficoll-Histopaque density gradient centrifugation and then cryopreserved in the vapor phase of liquid nitrogen. Analytical flow cytometry was used to check the purity and quantity of every magnetically sorted T cell population. Each sorted fraction had its genomic DNA isolated and then quantified by UV absorbance on a Nanodrop 2000c.

The chain is encoded by TRBV6-4 joined to TRBJ2-7, and TRBD1 may be the D gene, going by 5 matching bases. The clonotype comes from a man younger than 35 in good health. Sequences were obtained from naive CD8+ T cells sorted from blood. What this sample's cell subset or site label stands for: CD45RA+CCR7+. For the CDR3, the sequence is CATVRQGPTHEQYF. The DNA sequence follows: TGTGCCACAGTCAGGCAGGGCCCCACACATGAGCAGTACTTC.